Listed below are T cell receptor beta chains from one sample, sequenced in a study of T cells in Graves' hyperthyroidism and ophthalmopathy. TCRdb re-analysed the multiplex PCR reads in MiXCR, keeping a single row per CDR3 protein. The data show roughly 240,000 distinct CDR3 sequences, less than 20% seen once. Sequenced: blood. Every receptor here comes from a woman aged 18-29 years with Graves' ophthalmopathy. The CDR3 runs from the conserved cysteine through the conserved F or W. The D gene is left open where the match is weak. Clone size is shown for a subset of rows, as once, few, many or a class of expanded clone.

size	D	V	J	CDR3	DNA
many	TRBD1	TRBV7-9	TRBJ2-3	CASSPVDRGSTDTQYF	TGTGCCAGCAGCCCGGTGGACAGGGGGAGCACAGATACGCAGTATTTT
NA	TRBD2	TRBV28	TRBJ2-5	CASRPTSGGAEETQYF	TGTGCCAGCAGACCCACTAGCGGGGGGGCGGAGGAGACCCAGTACTTC
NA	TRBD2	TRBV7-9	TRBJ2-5	CASSFTSGRGETQYF	TGTGCCAGCAGCTTCACTAGCGGGAGGGGAGAGACCCAGTACTTC
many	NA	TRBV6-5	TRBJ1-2	CASSYRMGSGYTF	TGTGCCAGCAGTTACCGTATGGGGTCGGGCTACACCTTC
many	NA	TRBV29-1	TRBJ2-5	CSVGWRFQETQYF	TGCAGCGTTGGTTGGCGGTTCCAAGAGACCCAGTACTTC
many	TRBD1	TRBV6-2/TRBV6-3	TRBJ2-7	CASEIPGQSYEQYF	TGTGCCAGCGAAATACCGGGACAGTCCTACGAGCAGTACTTC
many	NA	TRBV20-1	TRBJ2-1	CSAQAGRKNEQFF	TGCAGTGCTCAAGCCGGGAGAAAGAATGAGCAGTTCTTC
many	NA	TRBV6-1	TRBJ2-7	CASNPNRAHEQYF	TGTGCCAGCAATCCCAACAGGGCCCACGAGCAGTACTTC
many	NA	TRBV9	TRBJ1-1	CASSVERDLTGNTEAFF	TGTGCCAGCAGCGTAGAAAGGGACCTTACTGGAAACACTGAAGCTTTCTTT
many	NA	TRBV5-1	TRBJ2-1	CASSSGLQGNEQFF	TGCGCCAGCAGCTCAGGTCTACAGGGCAATGAGCAGTTCTTC
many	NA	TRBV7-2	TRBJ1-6	CPSSRYSSYNSPLHF	TGTCCCAGCAGCCGCTACAGCTCCTATAATTCACCCCTCCACTTT
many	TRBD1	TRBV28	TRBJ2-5	CASSLVGTEETQYF	TGTGCCAGCAGTTTAGTCGGGACAGAAGAGACCCAGTACTTC
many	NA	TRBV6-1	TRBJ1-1	CASSPDRDTEAFF	TGTGCCAGCAGTCCAGATCGGGACACTGAAGCTTTCTTT
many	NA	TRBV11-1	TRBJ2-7	CASSSGDHEQYF	TGTGCCAGCAGCTCGGGGGACCACGAGCAGTACTTC